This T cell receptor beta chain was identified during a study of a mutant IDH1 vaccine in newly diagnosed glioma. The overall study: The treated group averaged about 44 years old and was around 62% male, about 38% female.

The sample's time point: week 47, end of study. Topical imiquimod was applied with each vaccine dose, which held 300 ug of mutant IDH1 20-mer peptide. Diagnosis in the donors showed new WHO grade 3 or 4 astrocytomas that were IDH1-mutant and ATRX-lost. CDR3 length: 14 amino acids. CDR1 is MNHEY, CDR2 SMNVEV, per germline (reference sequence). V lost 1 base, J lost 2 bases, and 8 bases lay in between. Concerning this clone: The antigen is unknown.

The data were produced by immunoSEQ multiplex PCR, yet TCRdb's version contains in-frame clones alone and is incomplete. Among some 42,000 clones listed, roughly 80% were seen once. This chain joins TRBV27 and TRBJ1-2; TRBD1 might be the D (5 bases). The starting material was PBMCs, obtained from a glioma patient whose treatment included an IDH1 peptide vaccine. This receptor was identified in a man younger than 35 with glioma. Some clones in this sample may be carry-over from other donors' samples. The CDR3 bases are TGTGCCAGCAGTTTATGGGGCAGAAACTATGGCTACACCTTC. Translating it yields CASSLWGRNYGYTF.